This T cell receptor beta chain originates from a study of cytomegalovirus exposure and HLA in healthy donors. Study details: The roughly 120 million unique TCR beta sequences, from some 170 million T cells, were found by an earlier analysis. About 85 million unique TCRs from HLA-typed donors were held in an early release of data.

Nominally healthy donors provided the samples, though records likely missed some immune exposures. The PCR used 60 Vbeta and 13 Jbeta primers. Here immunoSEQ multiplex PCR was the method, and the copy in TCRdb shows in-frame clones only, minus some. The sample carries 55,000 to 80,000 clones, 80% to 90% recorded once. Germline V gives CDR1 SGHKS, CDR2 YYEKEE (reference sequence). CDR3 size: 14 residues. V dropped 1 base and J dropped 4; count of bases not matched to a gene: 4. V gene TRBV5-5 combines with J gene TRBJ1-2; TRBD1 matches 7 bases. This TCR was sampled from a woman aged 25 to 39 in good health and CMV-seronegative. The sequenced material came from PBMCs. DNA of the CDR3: TGTGCCAGCAGCTTGTTTCGGGACAGCTATGGCTACACCTTC. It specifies CASSLFRDSYGYTF.